These T cell receptor beta chains were read from a single sample in a study of blood T cell repertoires in COVID-19. Generated by immunoSEQ multiplex PCR, the TCRdb table keeps only in-frame clones and is missing some. The data hold some 150,000 clones, with 70% to 80% observed a single time. The sample was peripheral blood. The source is a woman between 65 and 79 years old with COVID-19, enrolled during active disease. CDR3s include the opening cysteine and the closing phenylalanine or tryptophan. A D gene is named only where the DNA matches it firmly. Clone size is given for some rows only: seen once, a few or many times, or a class if the clone is expanded.

j_gene	v_gene	d_gene	abundance	CDR3aa	CDR3nt
TRBJ1-4	TRBV28	NA	NA	CASIQNEKLFF	TGTGCCAGCATTCAGAATGAAAAACTGTTTTTT
TRBJ1-6	TRBV3-1/TRBV3-2	NA	NA	CASSPGRGSPLHF	TGTGCCAGCAGCCCGGGTCGGGGGTCACCCCTCCACTTT
TRBJ1-4	TRBV30	TRBD1	few	CAWRDRALLTNEKLFF	TGTGCCTGGAGAGACAGGGCTCTTTTAACTAATGAAAAACTGTTTTTT
TRBJ1-1	TRBV2	TRBD1	NA	CASLDRNLNTEAFF	TGTGCCAGCTTGGACAGGAACTTGAACACTGAAGCTTTCTTT
TRBJ2-3	TRBV28	NA	once	CASSSATDTQYF	TGTGCCAGCAGCAGCGCCACAGATACGCAGTATTTT
TRBJ1-2	TRBV2	NA	few	CASSEALTFTRGYTF	TGTGCCAGCAGTGAAGCGCTTACCTTCACTCGTGGCTACACCTTC
TRBJ2-1	TRBV12-3/TRBV12-4	NA	once	CASSPSSETVF	TGTGCCAGCAGTCCCTCTAGCGAGACTGTCTTC
TRBJ2-3	TRBV7-9	TRBD2	NA	CASSRQGGGGDTQYF	TGTGCCAGCAGCCGACAGGGCGGGGGGGGAGATACGCAGTATTTT
TRBJ1-4	TRBV2	NA	NA	CASSGQNEKLFF	TGTGCCAGCAGCGGACAGAATGAAAAACTGTTTTTT
TRBJ1-4	TRBV27	NA	once	CASSPDTGTSFSGKLFF	TGTGCCAGCAGTCCGGACACCGGGACATCGTTTTCCGGAAAACTGTTTTTT
TRBJ2-2	TRBV5-1	TRBD1	NA	CASRLAGGANTGELFF	TGCGCCAGCAGACTTGCAGGGGGCGCGAACACCGGGGAGCTGTTTTTT
TRBJ1-1	TRBV5-1	NA	NA	CASSLMPVNTEAFF	TGCGCCAGCAGCTTGATGCCAGTGAACACTGAAGCTTTCTTT
TRBJ1-2	TRBV7-2	TRBD1	NA	CASRRGGQDLYGYTF	TGTGCCAGCAGACGTGGGGGACAGGATCTATATGGCTACACCTTC
TRBJ1-2	TRBV13	TRBD1	NA	CASSLGRQNDRDRQNYGYTF	TGTGCCAGCAGCTTAGGACGACAGAACGACCGGGACAGACAAAACTATGGCTACACCTTC
TRBJ1-5	TRBV19	NA	NA	CASSSTKYQPQHF	TGTGCCAGTAGTTCGACAAAATATCAGCCCCAGCATTTT
TRBJ1-1	TRBV6-6	TRBD1	NA	CASSYPRDSVNTEAFF	TGTGCCAGCAGTTACCCGAGGGACAGTGTGAACACTGAAGCTTTCTTT
TRBJ2-7	TRBV9	NA	NA	CASSVGEAYEQYF	TGTGCCAGCAGCGTTGGGGAGGCTTACGAGCAGTACTTC
TRBJ1-3	TRBV14	NA	NA	CASSPVRGRGNTIYF	TGTGCCAGCAGCCCCGTAAGGGGGAGAGGAAACACCATATATTTT
TRBJ1-1	TRBV19	TRBD1	NA	CASSLGTGQGTEAFF	TGTGCCAGTAGTCTCGGGACAGGGCAAGGCACTGAAGCTTTCTTT
TRBJ2-7	TRBV9	TRBD2	NA	CASSPQTGLGLGGSYEQYF	TGTGCCAGCAGCCCGCAAACGGGACTCGGACTAGGCGGCTCCTACGAGCAGTACTTC